Each of the 16 T cell receptor beta chains below was sequenced from the same sample in a study of regulatory T cells in long-lasting Graves disease. HTBI primers from iRepertoire and Arm-PCR of CDR3 regions yielded the TCR beta libraries. TCRdb reanalysed the multiplex PCR reads using MiXCR and keeps one entry per CDR3 protein. The sample has more than 450,000 distinct CDR3 sequences; about 11% are singletons. Time point denoted: newly diagnosed GD, antithyroid drugs for less than 3 months. Researchers made the TCR library from RNA that was extracted from PBMCs. The same data also contributed to another study, on T cells in Graves' hyperthyroidism and ophthalmopathy.

The sequencing used peripheral blood mononuclear cells (PBMCs), collected at new diagnosis, from a patient treated with antithyroid drugs. All receptors derive from a woman aged 25 to 39 with Graves disease.

Only a few counts were recorded for this clonotype. The chain joins TRBV7-3 to TRBJ2-2, with D possibly TRBD1 on 6 matching bases. CDR1 and CDR2 (germline): SGHTA, FQGTGA. Trimming pared 5 bases from V and 6 bases from J, leaving 19 bases between. The CDR3 loop spans 16 amino acids. The CDR3 sequence is CASSPKRGNLPGELFF. CDR3 in DNA: TGTGCCAGCAGCCCTAAGAGGGGGAACCTCCCCGGGGAGCTGTTTTTT.

This chain joins TRBV11-3 and TRBJ2-3; 7 bases align to TRBD2. Germline V gene lookup returns CDR1 SGHNT and CDR2 YENEEA. CDR3 size: 13 residues. The V gene end was trimmed by 5 bases and the J gene end by 7 bases; junction bases not matched to a gene: 6. CDR3: CASSVLSGNTQYF. In DNA, the CDR3 is TGTGCCAGCAGCGTATTGAGCGGGAATACGCAGTATTTT.

This clonotype was observed at least ten times. The rearrangement uses TRBV5-6 and TRBJ2-3; 9 nucleotides align to TRBD1. Trimming at V came to 6 bases and at J to 6 bases, leaving 11 bases not matched to a gene. This CDR3 comprises 15 residues. The germline V gene has CDR1 SGHDT and CDR2 YYEEEE. The CDR3 region has the DNA TGTGCCAGCACATTCGGGACAGGGTATTGGGATACGCAGTATTTT. This gives the protein CASTFGTGYWDTQYF.

This clonotype occurred many times. The chain joins TRBV27 to TRBJ2-1, with 7 nucleotides matching TRBD2. The V gene's germline CDR1 is MNHEY and CDR2 SMNVEV (reference sequence). The CDR3 has 15 amino acids. V lost 7 bases, J lost 5 bases, and 11 bases stayed unmatched. The CDR3: CASTGLAAVNNEQFF. The CDR3 bases are TGTGCCAGCACCGGCCTAGCGGCCGTTAACAATGAGCAGTTCTTC.

This clonotype was counted many times. The V gene is TRBV12-3 or TRBV12-4, the J gene TRBJ1-2; D call uncertain. This CDR3 contains 14 residues. V was trimmed by 2 bases and J by 2 bases, leaving 9 bases between them. CDR3 bases: TGTGCCAGCAGTTTAATGGTGGTAAACTATGGCTACACCTTC. It specifies CASSLMVVNYGYTF.

This clonotype appeared many times. The CDR3 here is CASSPGQHTEAFF. CDR3 coding DNA: TGTGCCAGCTCACCGGGACAGCACACTGAAGCTTTCTTT. The chain is built from TRBV18 and TRBJ1-1; 7 bases are a match to TRBD1. CDR1 and CDR2 (germline): KGHSH, LQKENI. J lost 3 bases, V lost 3 bases, and 1 base had no gene match. The CDR3 spans 13 residues.

In its sample, this clonotype was seen many times. V and J are TRBV2 and TRBJ1-6; no clear D. CDR1 and CDR2 (germline): SNHLY, FYNNEI. The CDR3 length is 17 residues. Trimming took 7 bases from V and 0 from J, leaving 16 bases between them. The CDR3 DNA reads TGTGCCAGCATAGAGCGGCTCGTTATCTCCTATAATTCACCCCTCCACTTT. Its protein is CASIERLVISYNSPLHF.

This clonotype was detected ten times or more. V is TRBV7-2 and J is TRBJ2-5, with 11 bases identical to TRBD1. Germline V lookup: CDR1 SGHTA, CDR2 FQGNSA. The ends lost 5 bases at V and 5 bases at J; junction bases unmatched: 7. This CDR3 has 15 residues. CDR3 in DNA: TGTGCCAGCAGCGCGGACAGGGGGCGCTGGGAGACCCAGTACTTC. It yields the protein CASSADRGRWETQYF.

This clonotype was counted ten times or more. The chain employs TRBV4-1 and TRBJ2-7; D unresolved. The CDR3 loop spans 14 amino acids. Germline CDR1 and CDR2: MGHRA and YSYEKL. The germline V and J ends were trimmed by 0 bases and 10 bases, with 16 bases remaining between them. The CDR3 sequence: CASSQDMIGSPQYF. In DNA, the CDR3 is TGCGCCAGCAGCCAAGATATGATAGGCAGTCCCCAGTACTTC.

At least ten counts were recorded for this clonotype. The rearrangement links TRBV7-2 to TRBJ1-6; D perhaps matches TRBD1 (5 bases). The CDR3 length is 16 residues. The ends were cut back, 7 bases at V and 7 bases at J, with 20 bases in the middle. Germline assignment: CDR1 SGHTA and CDR2 FQGNSA. The CDR3 DNA reads TGTGCCAGCAAAAACGGACCCCGAGAGGGGAATTCACCCCTCCACTTT. As protein: CASKNGPREGNSPLHF.

This clonotype was seen more than once but under ten times. The chain uses TRBV18 and TRBJ1-5; 7 bases agree with TRBD1. Germline V lookup: CDR1 KGHSH, CDR2 LQKENI. V dropped 0 bases and J dropped 10; count of bases not matched to a gene: 9. The CDR3 consists of 15 residues. The CDR3 coding sequence is TGTGCCAGCTCACCACCCCCCGGAGGGGGCCTACCCCAGCATTTT. It specifies CASSPPPGGGLPQHF.

The J gene is TRBJ1-1, the V gene TRBV29-1; unclear D gene. This CDR3 contains 13 residues. Per germline, CDR1 SQVTM and CDR2 ANQGSEA. The V end was cut by 4 bases, the J end by 5 bases, with 14 bases between. This CDR3 reads CSVARGLETEAFF. Here the CDR3 DNA reads TGCAGCGTTGCCCGGGGTTTGGAGACTGAAGCTTTCTTT.

This clonotype was found many times. The rearrangement joins TRBV14 to TRBJ2-5; D remains unclear. The J call could be wrong; TRBJ2-1 is a better fit for the DNA end. Germline assignment: CDR1 SGHDN and CDR2 FVKESK. The length of the CDR3 is 12 residues. CDR3 sequence (DNA): TGTGCCAGCAGCCATTGGTACAATGAGCAGTTCTTC. It encodes CASSHWYNEQFF.

Ten or more counts support this clonotype. The chain couples TRBV29-1 to TRBJ1-2; no firm D call. Trimming left V 3 bases short and J 4 bases short, with 6 bases between. Germline loops: CDR1 SQVTM, CDR2 ANQGSEA. The CDR3 extends over 11 amino acids. The CDR3 sequence: CSVEVVYGYTF. CDR3 sequence (DNA): TGCAGCGTTGAGGTGGTCTATGGCTACACCTTC.

This clonotype was detected many times. This chain links TRBV12-3 or TRBV12-4 with TRBJ1-6; no reliable D call. V lost 4 bases and J lost 10, with 8 bases in between. The CDR3 totals 12 residues. CDR3 sequence reads: CASSSWGSPLHF. The CDR3, as DNA: TGTGCCAGCAGTTCCTGGGGATCACCCCTCCACTTT.

The chain recombines TRBV9 with TRBJ2-1; 12 bases agree with TRBD2. This CDR3 has 15 residues. The V and J ends lost 2 bases and 4 bases, in that order; junction bases with no gene match: 1. Germline V gene sequence: CDR1 SGDLS, CDR2 YYNGEE. Written as DNA, the CDR3 is TGTGCCAGCAGCGTCACTAGCGGGGGGTACAATGAGCAGTTCTTC. It translates to CASSVTSGGYNEQFF.